The source of this T cell receptor (beta chain) is a study of shared clonotypes between healthy human individuals. On this clone: The antigen is not known.

The repertoire was sequenced with immunoSEQ multiplex PCR; TCRdb's copy has only in-frame clones and lacks some. The table includes around 1.9 million clones, 93% detected once. CD45RO negativity and positive selection for CCR7 defined naive CD8 cells, a population that excluded terminally differentiated effector memory CD45RA+ cells. Findings and caveats of the study: Investigators expected sequencing depth to affect clonotype sharing among donors. What rarefaction showed was incomplete sorted-subset sequencing despite large depth. What naive subsets generally showed was a larger estimated richness than memory subsets showed. In contrast to clonotypes shared by all four donors, non-shared clonotypes had lower generation probabilities.

The source of this sequence is a man aged 18 to 29 in good health. Some clones in this sample may be carry-over from other donors' samples. The sequencing sample was made of naive CD8+ T cells from PBMCs.

DNA for the CDR3: TGCGCCAGCAGCCAAGATCTCGGTAGCGGCAACGAGCAGTACTTC. Translated, it gives CASSQDLGSGNEQYF. The rearrangement links TRBV4-3 to TRBJ2-7, with D perhaps matching TRBD2 (6 bases). There are 15 residues in the CDR3. V gave up 0 bases and J gave up 5 bases, with 14 bases separating them. CDR1 and CDR2 from the germline V gene are LGHNA and YSLEER.